This passage covers 12 T cell receptor beta chains from one sample sequenced in a study of T cell responses to AZD1222 COVID-19 vaccine (dated by TCRdb to 2020 to 2023). The method was the immunoSEQ multiplex PCR assay. TCRdb mirrors the immuneACCESS table, restricted to in-frame sequences. Some clones are absent from its copies; in checked studies, under half trace to an unresolved V gene, and the reason for the others is unknown. Counted in this sample were some 150,000 clones; roughly 85% of them appeared once. The ten largest clones take up less than 9.5% of the sample. The label giving this sample's time point can be read as: about 28 days (+/-7) after the second vaccine dose. What this sample's treatment or condition label stands for: meningococcal conjugate vaccine given as trial control. The sample consisted of peripheral blood, taken 28 days after the second dose of the MenACWY control vaccine. The receptor source for this set is an adult who received the MenACWY meningococcal vaccine as a control.

The chain recombines TRBV27 with TRBJ2-6, with 7 bases that match TRBD1. After removal of 5 bases from V and 3 bases from J, the junction contained 4 bases not matched to a gene. The CDR3 runs to 15 residues. CDR1 and CDR2 from the germline V gene are MNHEY and SMNVEV (reference sequence). The CDR3 loop reads CASSPAGGGANVLTF. CDR3 in DNA: TGTGCCAGCAGTCCGGCAGGGGGTGGGGCCAACGTCCTGACTTTC.

The V gene is TRBV19, the J gene TRBJ1-1; D is uncertain. The CDR3 sequence is 12 residues long. Germline CDR1 and CDR2: LNHDA and SQIVND (reference sequence). Trimming stripped 6 bases from V and 4 bases from J, with 9 bases between. CDR3 protein: CASSFGGTEAFF. CDR3 sequence (DNA): TGTGCCAGTAGCTTTGGCGGCACTGAAGCTTTCTTT.

This clone was seen once. The gene calls are TRBV6-5 and TRBJ1-1; the D gene is possibly TRBD1 (5 bases). CDR3 length equals 12 residues. The germline V gene has CDR1 MNHEY and CDR2 SVGAGI. Trimming removed 6 bases at V and 7 bases at J, with 12 bases between. CDR3 residues: CASRLGRGEAFF. The CDR3 DNA sequence: TGTGCCAGCAGACTAGGTAGGGGTGAAGCTTTCTTT.

A few counts support this clone. V is TRBV5-6 and J is TRBJ1-1; 8 bases match TRBD1. Germline values: CDR1 SGHDT, CDR2 YYEEEE. V was clipped by 4 bases and J by 3 bases; unmatched bases: 11. CDR3 length: 16 residues. The CDR3 sequence is CASSPGPGGSDTEAFF. In DNA form, the CDR3 reads TGTGCCAGCAGCCCTGGCCCAGGGGGCTCAGACACTGAAGCTTTCTTT.

CDR3 sequence (DNA): TGTGCCAGCAGCTTAACTTTGTCGGAAGGGCGGGAAAAACTGTTTTTT. It encodes CASSLTLSEGREKLFF. The chain links TRBV7-2 to TRBJ1-4; no definite D call. Trimming shortened V by 2 bases and J by 8 bases, and 18 bases separated the two germline ends. The germline gives CDR1 SGHTA, CDR2 FQGNSA. The CDR3 is 16 residues long. Combining the CDR3 with reference TRBV7-2 and TRBJ1-4 gives the whole variable domain GAGVSQSPSNKVTEKGKDVELRCDPISGHTALYWYRQSLGQGLEFLIYFQGNSAPDKSGLPSDRFSAERTGGSVSTLTIQRTQQEDSAVYLCASSLTLSEGREKLFFGSGTQLSVL.

V gene TRBV3-1 (or the pseudogene TRBV3-2) combines with J gene TRBJ2-1; 9 bases agree with TRBD1. V lost 1 base to trimming and J lost 5 bases; unmatched junction nucleotides: 15. Germline V gene lookup returns CDR1 LGHDT and CDR2 YNNKEL (reference sequence). This CDR3 has 19 amino acids. CDR3 coding DNA: TGTGCCAGCAGCCAAGGAGAACTAGGTTGGACAGGGGCTAACAATGAGCAGTTCTTC. Its translation is CASSQGELGWTGANNEQFF.

This rearrangement joins TRBV15 to TRBJ1-2; maybe TRBD1 (5 bases). The CDR3 has 15 residues. Trimming removed 0 bases at V and 4 bases at J, with 12 bases between. Germline CDR1 LNHNV, CDR2 YYDKDF (reference sequence). CDR3 amino acids: CATSRDPGSGYGYTF. CDR3 DNA sequence: TGTGCCACCAGCAGAGATCCAGGGTCTGGCTATGGCTACACCTTC.

This clone has just one count. The chain is built from TRBV18 and TRBJ2-5, with TRBD2 identical over 10 bases. Germline loops: CDR1 KGHSH, CDR2 LQKENI. J lost 4 bases, V lost 1 base, and 3 bases had no gene match. The CDR3 contains 15 residues. The CDR3 coding sequence is TGTGCCAGCTCACCACTAGCGGGGGGTTCAGAGACCCAGTACTTC. It yields the protein CASSPLAGGSETQYF.

The chain carries TRBV7-8 and TRBJ2-6, with 9 positions matching TRBD1. V was clipped by 3 bases and J by 0 bases; unmatched bases: 12. Germline CDR1 reads SGHVS; CDR2 reads FQNEAQ. The CDR3 totals 20 residues. CDR3 DNA sequence: TGTGCCAGCAGCTTCCCAGAGGCGGACAGGGGACGCTCTGGGGCCAACGTCCTGACTTTC. Residues: CASSFPEADRGRSGANVLTF.

V and J are TRBV11-1 and TRBJ2-3; D gene unclear. The V gene lost 4 bases and the J gene lost 0 bases, with 14 bases spanning the gap. The CDR3 runs 16 residues. Germline V gene sequence: CDR1 SGHAT, CDR2 FQDESV (reference sequence). CDR3 nucleotide sequence: TGTGCCAGCAGCTGGGATCCGCTAACTAGCACAGATACGCAGTATTTT. Translated: CASSWDPLTSTDTQYF.

This chain links TRBV5-1 with TRBJ1-1; the D gene is possibly TRBD1 (6 bases). The CDR3 length is 18 residues. Trimming left V 4 bases short and J 5 bases short, with 27 bases between. CDR1 and CDR2 from the germline V gene are SGHRS and YFSETQ. In DNA form, the CDR3 reads TGCGCCAGCAGCGTAAGGAGTTTCAGGGGAGGGGAAAAAACTGAAGCTTTCTTT. Encoded protein: CASSVRSFRGGEKTEAFF.

CDR3 protein: CASSPSGPGATNEKLFF. The CDR3 nucleotides read TGTGCCAGCAGCCCATCCGGACCGGGGGCAACTAATGAAAAACTGTTTTTT. The rearrangement links TRBV28 to TRBJ1-4, with a possible D match to TRBD1 (5 bases). Germline V lookup: CDR1 MDHEN, CDR2 SYDVKM. The germline V and J ends were trimmed by 6 bases and 0 bases, with 17 bases remaining between them. This CDR3 has 17 residues. Full variable domain (missing parts from reference TRBV28 and TRBJ1-4): DVKVTQSSRYLVKRTGEKVFLECVQDMDHENMFWYRQDPGLGLRLIYFSYDVKMKEKGDIPEGYSVSREKKERFSLILESASTNQTSMYLCASSPSGPGATNEKLFFGSGTQLSVL.